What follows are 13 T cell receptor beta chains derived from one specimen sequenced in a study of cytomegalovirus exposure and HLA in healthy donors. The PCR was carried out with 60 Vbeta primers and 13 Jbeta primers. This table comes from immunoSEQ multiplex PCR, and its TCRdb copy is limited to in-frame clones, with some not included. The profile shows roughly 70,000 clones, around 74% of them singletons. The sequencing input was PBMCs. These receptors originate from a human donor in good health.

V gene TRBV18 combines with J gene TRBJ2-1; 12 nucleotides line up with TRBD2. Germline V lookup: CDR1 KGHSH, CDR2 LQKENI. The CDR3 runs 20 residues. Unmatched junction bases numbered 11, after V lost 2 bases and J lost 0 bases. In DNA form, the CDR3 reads TGTGCCAGCTCACCAATCCAGACTAGCGGGAGTACCAGCTCCTACAATGAGCAGTTCTTC. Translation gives CASSPIQTSGSTSSYNEQFF. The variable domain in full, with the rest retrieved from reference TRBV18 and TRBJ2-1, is NAGVMQNPRHLVRRRGQEARLRCSPMKGHSHVYWYRQLPEEGLKFMVYLQKENIIDESGMPKERFSAEFPKEGPSILRIQQVVRGDSAAYFCASSPIQTSGSTSSYNEQFFGPGTRLTVL.

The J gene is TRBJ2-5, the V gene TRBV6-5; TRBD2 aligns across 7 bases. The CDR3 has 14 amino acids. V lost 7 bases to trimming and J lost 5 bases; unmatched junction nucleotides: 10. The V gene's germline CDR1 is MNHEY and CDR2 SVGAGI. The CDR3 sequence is CASTFGGKGETQYF. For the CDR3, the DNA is TGTGCCAGCACCTTCGGGGGGAAGGGGGAGACCCAGTACTTC.

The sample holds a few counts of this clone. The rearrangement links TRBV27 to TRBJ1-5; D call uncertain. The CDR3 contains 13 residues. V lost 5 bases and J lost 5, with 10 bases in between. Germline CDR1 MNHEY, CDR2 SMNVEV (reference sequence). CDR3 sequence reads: CASSAHLDQPQHF. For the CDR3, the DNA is TGTGCCAGCAGTGCCCACTTGGATCAGCCCCAGCATTTT.

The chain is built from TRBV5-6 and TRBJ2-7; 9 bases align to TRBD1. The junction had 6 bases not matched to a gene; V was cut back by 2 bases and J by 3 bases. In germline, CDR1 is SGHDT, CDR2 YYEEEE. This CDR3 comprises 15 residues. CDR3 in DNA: TGTGCCAGCAGCTTCGGGACAGGGCTTAACTACGAGCAGTACTTC. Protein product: CASSFGTGLNYEQYF.

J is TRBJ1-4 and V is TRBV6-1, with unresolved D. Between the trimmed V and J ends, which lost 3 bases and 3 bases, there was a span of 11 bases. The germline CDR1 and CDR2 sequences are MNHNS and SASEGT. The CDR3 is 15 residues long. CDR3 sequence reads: CASSDSGRANEKLFF. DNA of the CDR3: TGTGCCAGCAGTGATTCGGGGAGGGCTAATGAAAAACTGTTTTTT.

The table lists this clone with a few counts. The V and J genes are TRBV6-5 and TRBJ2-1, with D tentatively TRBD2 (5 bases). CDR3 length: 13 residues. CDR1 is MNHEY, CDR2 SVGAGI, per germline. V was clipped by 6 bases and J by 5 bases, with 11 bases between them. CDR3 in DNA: TGTGCCAGCAGACGTAGCGCGAACAATGAGCAGTTCTTC. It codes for CASRRSANNEQFF.

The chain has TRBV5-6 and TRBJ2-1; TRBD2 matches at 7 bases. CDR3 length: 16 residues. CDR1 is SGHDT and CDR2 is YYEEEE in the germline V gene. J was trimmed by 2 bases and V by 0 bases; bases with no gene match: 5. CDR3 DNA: TGTGCCAGCAGCTTGGAGGCTAGCGGTACCTACAATGAGCAGTTCTTC. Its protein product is CASSLEASGTYNEQFF. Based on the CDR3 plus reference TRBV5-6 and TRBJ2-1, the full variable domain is DAGVTQSPTHLIKTRGQQVTLRCSPKSGHDTVSWYQQALGQGPQFIFQYYEEEERQRGNFPDRFSGHQFPNYSSELNVNALLLGDSALYLCASSLEASGTYNEQFFGPGTRLTVL.

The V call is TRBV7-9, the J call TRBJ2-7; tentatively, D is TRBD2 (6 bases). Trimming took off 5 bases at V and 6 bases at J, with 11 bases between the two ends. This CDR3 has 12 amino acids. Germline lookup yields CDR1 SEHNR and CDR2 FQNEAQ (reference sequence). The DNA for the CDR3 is TGTGCCAGCAGCCGGGGAGGACGCGAGCAGTACTTC. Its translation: CASSRGGREQYF.

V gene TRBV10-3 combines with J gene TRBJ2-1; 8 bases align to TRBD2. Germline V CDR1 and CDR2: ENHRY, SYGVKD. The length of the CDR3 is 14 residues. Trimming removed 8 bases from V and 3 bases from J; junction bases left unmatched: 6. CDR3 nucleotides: TGTGCCATCGGGCCGGGAGGGTACTACAATGAGCAGTTCTTC. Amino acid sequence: CAIGPGGYYNEQFF.

This CDR3 reads CASTLSSGANVLTF. CDR3 bases: TGTGCCAGCACCCTGAGCTCTGGGGCCAACGTCCTGACTTTC. The rearrangement links TRBV9 to TRBJ2-6; D is unresolved. Trimming pared 6 bases from V and 0 bases from J, leaving 7 bases between. This CDR3 is 14 amino acids long. Germline V CDR1 and CDR2: SGDLS, YYNGEE.

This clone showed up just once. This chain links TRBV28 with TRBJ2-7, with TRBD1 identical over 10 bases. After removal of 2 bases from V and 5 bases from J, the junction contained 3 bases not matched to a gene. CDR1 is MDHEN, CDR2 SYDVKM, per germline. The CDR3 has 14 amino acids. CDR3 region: CASSLGQGVHEQYF. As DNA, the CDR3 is TGTGCCAGCAGTTTAGGACAGGGGGTCCACGAGCAGTACTTC.

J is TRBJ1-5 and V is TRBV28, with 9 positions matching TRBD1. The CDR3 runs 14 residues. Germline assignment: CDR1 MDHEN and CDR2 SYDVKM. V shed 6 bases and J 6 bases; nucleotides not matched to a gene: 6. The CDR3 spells CASSTGQGVQPQHF. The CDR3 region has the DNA TGTGCCAGCAGCACGGGACAGGGTGTTCAGCCCCAGCATTTT. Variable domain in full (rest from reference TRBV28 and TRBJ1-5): DVKVTQSSRYLVKRTGEKVFLECVQDMDHENMFWYRQDPGLGLRLIYFSYDVKMKEKGDIPEGYSVSREKKERFSLILESASTNQTSMYLCASSTGQGVQPQHFGDGTRLSIL.

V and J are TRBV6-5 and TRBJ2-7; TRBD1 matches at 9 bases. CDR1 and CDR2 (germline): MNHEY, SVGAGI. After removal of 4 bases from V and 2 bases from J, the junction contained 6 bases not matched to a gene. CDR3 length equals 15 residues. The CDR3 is CASSSGQGMTYEQYF. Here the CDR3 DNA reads TGTGCCAGCAGTTCCGGACAGGGGATGACCTACGAGCAGTACTTC.